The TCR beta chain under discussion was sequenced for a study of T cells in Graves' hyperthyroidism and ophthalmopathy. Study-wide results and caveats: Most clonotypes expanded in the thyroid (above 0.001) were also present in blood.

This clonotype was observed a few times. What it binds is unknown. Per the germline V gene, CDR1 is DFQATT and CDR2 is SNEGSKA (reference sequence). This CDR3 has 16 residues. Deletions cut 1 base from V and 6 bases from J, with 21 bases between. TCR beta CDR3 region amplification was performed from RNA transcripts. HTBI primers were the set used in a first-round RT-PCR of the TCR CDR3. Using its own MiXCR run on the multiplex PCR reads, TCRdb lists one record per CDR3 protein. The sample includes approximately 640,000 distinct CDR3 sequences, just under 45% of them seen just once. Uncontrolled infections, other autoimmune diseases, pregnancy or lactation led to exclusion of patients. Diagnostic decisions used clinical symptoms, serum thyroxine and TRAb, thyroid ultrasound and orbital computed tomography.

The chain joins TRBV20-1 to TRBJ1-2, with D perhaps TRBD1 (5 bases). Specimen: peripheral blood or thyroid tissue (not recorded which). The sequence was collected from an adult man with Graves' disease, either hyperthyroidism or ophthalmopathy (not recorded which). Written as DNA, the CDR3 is TGCAGTGCTAGAGGCCTCGAACTGACAGCAGAAGATGGCTACACCTTC. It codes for CSARGLELTAEDGYTF.